One sample yielded the 18 T cell receptor beta chains listed below, sequenced in a study of blood T cell repertoires in COVID-19. Method: immunoSEQ multiplex PCR; TCRdb's copy keeps in-frame clones and lacks some. The sample contains 220,000 or so clones, less than 90% of which appear only once. Sequenced sample: PBMCs or T cells enriched from blood (not recorded which). Receptors originate from a woman aged 40 to 50 who had recovered from COVID-19.

This chain links TRBV5-3 with TRBJ2-2; TRBD2 agrees at 12 bases. TRBV5-3 is an ORF, with its function uncertain. V trimming: 2 bases; J trimming: 5 bases; junction bases outside the gene matches: 10. The CDR3 totals 18 residues. CDR3 amino acids: CARSFRLAGGEETGELFF. The CDR3, as DNA: TGTGCCAGAAGCTTTCGGCTAGCGGGAGGGGAAGAGACCGGGGAGCTGTTTTTT.

In the case of this clone: In the same sample, other DNA sequences code for this CDR3. The rearrangement links TRBV3-1 (or the pseudogene TRBV3-2) to TRBJ2-1; possible D gene TRBD1, 5 bases. This CDR3 spans 11 amino acids. V shed 1 base and J shed 10 bases, with 5 bases lying between them. CDR1 LGHDT and CDR2 YNNKEL come from the germline V gene (reference sequence). In DNA form, the CDR3 reads TGTGCCAGCAGCCAAGCAGGGGAGCAGTTCTTC. It is translated as CASSQAGEQFF.

This chain uses TRBV6-5 with TRBJ1-2; no firm D call. The length of the CDR3 is 11 residues. Germline V gene lookup returns CDR1 MNHEY and CDR2 SVGAGI. The V and J ends lost 7 bases and 4 bases respectively, with 7 bases between them. The CDR3 spells CASNFGYGYTF. The CDR3 DNA reads as TGTGCCAGCAACTTCGGCTATGGCTACACCTTC.

This chain connects TRBV7-9 to TRBJ2-7; D perhaps matches TRBD1 (5 bases). This CDR3 comprises 14 residues. Germline CDR1 SEHNR, CDR2 FQNEAQ (reference sequence). Trimming took 2 bases from V and 5 from J, leaving 13 bases between them. The CDR3 is CASSLSPGYNEQYF. The DNA of the CDR3 is TGTGCCAGCAGCTTAAGTCCAGGGTACAACGAGCAGTACTTC. Using reference TRBV7-9 and TRBJ2-7 for the parts outside the CDR3, the full variable domain is DTGVSQNPRHKITKRGQNVTFRCDPISEHNRLYWYRQTLGQGPEFLTYFQNEAQLEKSRLLSDRFSAERPKGSFSTLEIQRTEQGDSAMYLCASSLSPGYNEQYFGPGTRLTVT.

The V and J genes are TRBV7-2 and TRBJ2-1, with a possible D match to TRBD2 (6 bases). The CDR3 extends over 15 amino acids. V lost 3 bases and J 5 bases, leaving 14 bases between the germline ends. Germline V lookup: CDR1 SGHTA, CDR2 FQGNSA. The CDR3 loop is CASSFGGASNNEQFF. The CDR3 DNA reads TGTGCCAGCAGCTTCGGAGGGGCTTCCAACAATGAGCAGTTCTTC.

The chain employs TRBV28 and TRBJ2-3; the D is unclear. The CDR3 loop spans 13 amino acids. The germline V gene has CDR1 MDHEN and CDR2 SYDVKM. V dropped 2 bases and J dropped 2 bases, with 5 bases sitting between them. Here the CDR3 DNA reads TGTGCCAGCAGTTTACTTTCCACAGATACGCAGTATTTT. Protein product: CASSLLSTDTQYF.

This clone was detected only once. The chain links TRBV27 to TRBJ2-1; weak D call: TRBD1 (5 bases). The V and J ends lost 5 bases and 7 bases respectively, with 18 bases between them. The CDR3 sequence is 15 residues long. Germline values: CDR1 MNHEY, CDR2 SMNVEV (reference sequence). CDR3 amino acids: CASSLSPMPGNEQFF. CDR3 sequence (DNA): TGTGCCAGCAGTCTTAGCCCTATGCCAGGGAATGAGCAGTTCTTC.

The chain uses TRBV11-2 and TRBJ2-1; D perhaps matches TRBD2 (6 bases). Germline V gives CDR1 SGHAT, CDR2 FQNNGV. V gave up 0 bases and J gave up 2 bases, with 17 bases separating them. The CDR3 consists of 18 residues. Here the CDR3 DNA reads TGTGCCAGCAGCTTAGAGGTTCTGGGGGGTTTACCCTACAATGAGCAGTTCTTC. Its protein is CASSLEVLGGLPYNEQFF.

The chain employs TRBV5-6 and TRBJ2-1; perhaps TRBD2 as D (5 bases). Trimming stripped 2 bases from V and 3 bases from J, with 9 bases between. CDR3 length equals 14 residues. Germline-derived CDR1 and CDR2 are SGHDT and YYEEEE. The CDR3 spells CASSLLEYYNEQFF. CDR3 nucleotides: TGTGCCAGCAGCTTACTAGAATACTACAATGAGCAGTTCTTC.

V is TRBV18 and J is TRBJ2-5; 7 bases are a match to TRBD2. The CDR3 totals 14 residues. After removal of 4 bases from V and 2 bases from J, the junction contained 4 bases not matched to a gene. Germline V gene lookup returns CDR1 KGHSH and CDR2 LQKENI. The CDR3 loop reads CASSQAGRQETQYF. The CDR3 region has the DNA TGTGCCAGCTCACAAGCGGGACGGCAAGAGACCCAGTACTTC.

The rearrangement links TRBV12-5 to TRBJ2-6; the D gene is possibly TRBD2 (6 bases). Between the trimmed V and J ends, which lost 5 bases and 2 bases, there was a span of 16 bases. The germline V gene encodes CDR1 LGHNT and CDR2 FRNRAP. The CDR3 consists of 17 residues. CDR3 amino acids: CASGLGAGNAGANVLTF. DNA for the CDR3: TGTGCTAGTGGTCTCGGGGCGGGGAACGCTGGGGCCAACGTCCTGACTTTC.

This clone showed up just once. The gene calls are TRBV18 and TRBJ2-5; TRBD2 is a possible D gene (6 bases). Trimming stripped 3 bases from V and 3 bases from J, with 11 bases between. From germline, CDR1 is KGHSH and CDR2 LQKENI. The CDR3 extends over 14 amino acids. The CDR3 here is CASSPRSGEETQYF. CDR3 sequence (DNA): TGTGCCAGCTCACCTCGTAGCGGAGAAGAGACCCAGTACTTC.

This chain joins TRBV18 and TRBJ2-5; D might be TRBD2 (5 bases). In germline, CDR1 is KGHSH, CDR2 LQKENI. This CDR3 has 13 amino acids. Trimming left V 5 bases short and J 5 bases short, with 12 bases between. As DNA, the CDR3 is TGTGCCAGCTCAATGTCCCGAGGGGAGACCCAGTACTTC. Protein product: CASSMSRGETQYF.

This clone was found a few times. V usage is TRBV5-1 and J usage is TRBJ1-5, with D maybe TRBD1 (6 bases). The CDR3 is 14 amino acids. V lost 5 bases to trimming and J lost 3 bases, with 12 bases between them. Germline loops: CDR1 SGHRS, CDR2 YFSETQ. The CDR3 loop reads CASSPTGNNQPQHF. In DNA form, the CDR3 reads TGCGCCAGCAGTCCCACAGGGAACAATCAGCCCCAGCATTTT.

This chain links TRBV6-5 with TRBJ2-5; the D is unclear. The CDR3 is made up of 15 amino acids. The germline V gene encodes CDR1 MNHEY and CDR2 SVGAGI. With 5 bases removed from V and 0 bases from J, the gap between germline ends came to 13 bases. The DNA of the CDR3 is TGTGCCAGCAGTCCCCTTACTCCGTACCAAGAGACCCAGTACTTC. As protein: CASSPLTPYQETQYF.

This clone was observed a few times. The chain joins TRBV24-1 to TRBJ1-5, with 8 bases lining up with TRBD1. The trim removed 4 bases at V and 7 bases at J, leaving 5 bases unmatched. CDR3 length: 14 residues. Germline CDR1 and CDR2: KGHDR and SFDVKD. CDR3 in amino acids: CATSDPGTGQPQHF. The CDR3 coding sequence is TGTGCCACCAGTGACCCTGGGACAGGACAGCCCCAGCATTTT.

The chain couples TRBV20-1 to TRBJ2-5; D call uncertain. The V end lost 3 bases, the J end lost 1 base, and 15 bases lay between the germline ends. Germline V gene lookup returns CDR1 DFQATT and CDR2 SNEGSKA (reference sequence). The CDR3 spans 15 residues. The CDR3 protein is CSASSTFTGQETQYF. The CDR3 coding sequence is TGCAGTGCTAGTAGCACTTTCACTGGCCAAGAGACCCAGTACTTC.

The chain has TRBV30 and TRBJ1-2; 10 nucleotides match TRBD1. Per germline, CDR1 GTSNPN and CDR2 SVGIG (reference sequence). V gave up 4 bases and J gave up 2 bases; unmatched junction bases: 7. The CDR3 covers 15 residues. CDR3 coding DNA: TGTGCCTGGATTGGCCCGGGACAGGGGAACTATGGCTACACCTTC. Translated: CAWIGPGQGNYGYTF.